This T cell receptor (beta chain) emerged from a study of OX40 agonist ivuxolimab in advanced cancers. The study in broad terms: The costimulatory receptor OX40 (CD134) was targeted by ivuxolimab, a fully human IgG2 agonistic monoclonal antibody. Intravenous ivuxolimab was administered to patients every 2 weeks at six dose levels: 0.01, 0.1, 0.3, 1.5, 3 and 10 mg/kg. Of the 50 or so patients in dose escalation, about 20 had hepatocellular carcinoma, about 15 had melanoma, 9 had renal cell carcinoma and 9 had head and neck cancer. A male proportion of under 85% and a mean age of approximately 61 years, ranging from 23 to 79, were recorded for the dose-escalation cohort. Patients were allowed to have had prior anti-PD-1, anti-PD-L1 or anti-CTLA-4 therapy, and around 40% of the dose-escalation patients had previously received checkpoint inhibitors. Partial responses were achieved by three dose-escalation patients, of whom one had hepatocellular carcinoma and two had cutaneous melanoma. Peripheral TCRbeta sequencing aimed to test whether ivuxolimab altered TCR sequence diversity and caused clonal T-cell expansion. The paper covers the monotherapy dose-escalation part of the phase I ivuxolimab trial, which included N of about 56 patients.

Genomic DNA was extracted from sorted cells for sequencing of the TCRbeta CDR3 region. The immunoSEQ Assay was used for sequencing of TCRbeta CDR3 regions. The clones in this table, taken by TCRdb from immuneACCESS, are in-frame only. Not every clone is retained; where verified, under half of the shortfall comes from an unresolved V gene, and the cause of the rest is unknown. The sample table lists 74,000 or so clones, 85% to 95% of them with a count of one. Of the sample, about 13% falls within the top ten clones. Paper-wide results and their limitations: Low levels of normalized T-cell clonal expansion were also seen in some patients who did not respond. On average, CD8+ T cells showed more expanded clones than CD4+ T cells after ivuxolimab. Clonal expansion of both CD4+ and CD8+ blood T cells was observed from baseline to week 6 at doses 0.1 to 3.0 mg/kg. The antigen specificity of the clonally expanded peripheral T cells was not determined. In the 0.1-3.0 mg/kg groups, partial responders had among the lowest normalized peripheral clonal expansion, particularly in CD8+ T cells.

Points on this clone: What this receptor recognizes is not known. There are no base qualities to consult, and no much larger clone falls within one base.

The germline V gene (reference sequence) gives CDR1 as LNHDA and CDR2 as SQIVND. Relative to germline, V is missing 6 bases and J is missing 5 bases, with 9 bases of the junction outside any gene match. Spanning cysteine to phenylalanine, the CDR3 consists of 14 amino acids. Just the 42-base CDR3 DNA is kept, in frame starting at base 1. Patients with autoimmune disease history or receiving systemic immunosuppression were excluded from the trial. Peripheral blood for TCR sequencing was drawn from every dose cohort at baseline, at cycle 4 day 1 and at cycle 7 day 1. Samples were obtained from an open-label, multicenter, first-in-human phase I dose-escalation trial of ivuxolimab. Adults with locally advanced or metastatic melanoma, renal cell, hepatocellular, or head and neck squamous cell carcinoma were enrolled in the trial. Before TCR sequencing, CD4+ T cells and CD8+ T cells from peripheral blood were sorted into separate populations.

The V and J genes are TRBV19 and TRBJ2-7, and TRBD1 matches 8 of the central bases. Specimen: CD4+ or CD8+ T cells sorted from blood, collected in a trial of the OX40 agonist ivuxolimab. This sequence was found in an adult with an advanced solid tumor such as melanoma, head and neck, liver or kidney cancer. The DNA reads as follows: TGTGCCAGTAGCCCCCGGGACAGGCTCCACGAGCAGTACTTC. Protein translation: CASSPRDRLHEQYF.